This T cell receptor beta chain was observed in a study of T cells in Graves' hyperthyroidism and ophthalmopathy. Turning to the study itself: At the time of initial diagnosis and before any treatment, peripheral blood was collected. Study results and limitations: Blood also held most thyroid clonotypes expanded beyond 0.001.

The CDR3 regions of TCR beta were amplified from RNA transcripts. The study used the HTBI primer set for a first-round RT-PCR of the TCR CDR3. TCRdb recomputed calls from the multiplex PCR reads with MiXCR, one row per CDR3 protein. This sample has some 370,000 distinct CDR3 sequences; 17% occur once, and the top ten carry approximately 35%. CDR3 length equals 12 residues. The V and J ends lost 3 bases and 9 bases respectively, with 9 bases between them. Germline loops: CDR1 MNHEY, CDR2 SMNVEV (reference sequence). This clonotype was detected many times. Antigen specificity is unknown. The V call is TRBV27, the J call TRBJ2-1; no clear D. Sequenced sample: blood. This sequence was found in a woman aged 25 to 39 with Graves' hyperthyroidism that later progressed to Graves' ophthalmopathy. The CDR3 DNA reads TGTGCCAGCAGTTTTGAGGAATTTGAGCAGTTCTTC. It specifies CASSFEEFEQFF.